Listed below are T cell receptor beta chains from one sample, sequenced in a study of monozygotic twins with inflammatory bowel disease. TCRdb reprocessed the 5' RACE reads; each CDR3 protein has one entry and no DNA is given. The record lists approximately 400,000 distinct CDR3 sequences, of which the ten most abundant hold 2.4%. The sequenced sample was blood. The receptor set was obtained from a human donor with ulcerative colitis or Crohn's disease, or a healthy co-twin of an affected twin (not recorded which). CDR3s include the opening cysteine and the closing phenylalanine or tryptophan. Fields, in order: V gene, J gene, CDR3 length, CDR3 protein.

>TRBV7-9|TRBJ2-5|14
CASSPSSGVETQYF
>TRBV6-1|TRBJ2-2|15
CASSEASGDPGELFF
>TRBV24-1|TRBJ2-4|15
CATSEGGTGGNIQYF
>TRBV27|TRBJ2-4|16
CASSSASGAPRNIQYF
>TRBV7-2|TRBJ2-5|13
CASSLALGETQYF
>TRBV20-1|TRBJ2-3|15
CSASSRQGGTDTQYF
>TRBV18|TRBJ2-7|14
CASSPPWTGEEQYF
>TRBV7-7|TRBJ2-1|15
CASSLGAGEYNEQFF
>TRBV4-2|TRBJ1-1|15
CASSQDRGDGTGDFF
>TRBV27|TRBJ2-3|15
CASSSLQAGSDTQYF
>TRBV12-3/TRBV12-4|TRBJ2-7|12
CASSSYGYEQYF
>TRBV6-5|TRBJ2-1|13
CASRDRPFNEQFF
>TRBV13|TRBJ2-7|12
CASSLTLGEQYF
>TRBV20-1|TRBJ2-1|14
CSAIPAGMYNEQFF
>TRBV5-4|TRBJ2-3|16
CASSFTSGGAGDTQYF
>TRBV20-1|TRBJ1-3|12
CSARGEKNTIYF
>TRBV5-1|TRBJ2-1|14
CASSAEGPSNEQFF
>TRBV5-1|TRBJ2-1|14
CASSLPTGSNEQFF
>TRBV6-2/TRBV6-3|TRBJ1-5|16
CASSYWGGAGDQPQHF
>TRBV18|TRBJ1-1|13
CASSTNRPPEAFF
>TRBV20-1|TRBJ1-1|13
CSASRQGDTEAFF
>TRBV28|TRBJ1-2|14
CASSLPGDWDGYTF
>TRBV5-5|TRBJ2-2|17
CASSSFPTATNTGELFF
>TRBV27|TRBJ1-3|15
CASSLKFPEGNTIYF
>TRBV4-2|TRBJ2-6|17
CASSQVGGDSGANVLTF
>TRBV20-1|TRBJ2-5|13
CSARNDRRETQYF
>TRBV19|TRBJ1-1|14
CASSMAALVTEAFF
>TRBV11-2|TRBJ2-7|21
CASSFRQGANPPPRDSYEQYF
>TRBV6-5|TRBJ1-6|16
CASSFSRQGYNSPLHF
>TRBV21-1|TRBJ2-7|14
CASSSEDNSYEQYF
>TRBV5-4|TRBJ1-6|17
CASSLVTGGSYNSPLHF
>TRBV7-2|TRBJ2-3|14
CASSADRHTDTQYF
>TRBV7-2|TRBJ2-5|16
CASSLYDPGKKETQYF
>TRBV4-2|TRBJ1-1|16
CASSQGTGFMNTEAFF
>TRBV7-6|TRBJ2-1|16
CASSIGLDTPYNEQFF
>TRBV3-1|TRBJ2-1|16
CASSPDGGQSYNEQFF
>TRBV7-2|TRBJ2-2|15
CASSQDSVITGELFF
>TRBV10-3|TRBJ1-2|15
CAISQGGVTNYGYTF
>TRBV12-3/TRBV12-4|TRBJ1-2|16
CASSGSSPRRYGGYTF
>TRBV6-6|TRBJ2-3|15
CASSLAGGSSDTQYF
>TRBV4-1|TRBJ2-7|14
CASSQGSRDYEQYF
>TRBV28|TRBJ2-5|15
CASSFTPWYQETQYF
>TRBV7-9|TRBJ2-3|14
CASSFALQGDTQYF
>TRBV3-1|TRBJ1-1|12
CASSPTVGGTFF
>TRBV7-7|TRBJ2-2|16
CASSARLGVTTGELFF
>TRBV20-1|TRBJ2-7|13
CSARVGSTYEQYF
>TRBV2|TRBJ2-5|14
CASSRGLVEETQYF
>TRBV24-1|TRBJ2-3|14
CATSDRTGTDTQYF
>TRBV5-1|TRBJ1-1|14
CASRVLEVGTEAFF
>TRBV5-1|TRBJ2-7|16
CASSLSGGRGTYEQYF
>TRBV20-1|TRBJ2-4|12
CSAPTGANIQYF
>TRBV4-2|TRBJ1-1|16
CASSQELTGLNTEAFF
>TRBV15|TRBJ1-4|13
CATSRGENEKLFF